The 16 T cell receptor beta chains below were found in one sample sequenced in a study of CD8 T cells in Susac syndrome. Random hexamers were used to reverse transcribe an amount of roughly 0.5 to 1 ug RNA. TCRdb recomputed calls from the immunoSEQ multiplex PCR reads with MiXCR, one row per CDR3 protein. The sample holds about 150,000 distinct CDR3 sequences, approximately 94% seen once. Source material: CD8+ T cells from PBMCs. These receptors were collected from a human donor with multiple sclerosis.

The CDR3 sequence: CASSLNSYNSPLHF. The DNA of the CDR3 is TGTGCCAGCAGCTTGAATTCCTATAATTCACCCCTCCACTTT. This sequence joins TRBV5-6 and TRBJ1-6, with D unresolved. In germline, CDR1 is SGHDT, CDR2 YYEEEE. The CDR3 loop spans 14 amino acids. V was trimmed by 1 base and J by 1 base, leaving 3 bases between them.

The rearrangement joins TRBV5-6 to TRBJ1-2; a weak D match, TRBD1 (5 bases). In germline, CDR1 is SGHDT, CDR2 YYEEEE. V shed 5 bases and J shed 8 bases, with 10 bases lying between them. The CDR3 runs to 11 residues. The CDR3 DNA sequence: TGTGCCAGCAGAACCGAGGGGGGCTACACCTTC. Its translation: CASRTEGGYTF.

The chain joins TRBV7-9 to TRBJ1-2; tentative D call: TRBD1 (5 bases). Trimming stripped 5 bases from V and 4 bases from J, with 17 bases between. Germline-derived CDR1 and CDR2 are SEHNR and FQNEAQ (reference sequence). This CDR3 contains 15 residues. The CDR3: CASSPATIGVYGYTF. As DNA, the CDR3 is TGTGCCAGCAGCCCCGCGACCATAGGGGTCTATGGCTACACCTTC.

The chain carries TRBV29-1 and TRBJ1-1, with D uncertain. The CDR3 length is 14 residues. V lost 1 base to trimming and J lost 7 bases, with 16 bases between them. Looked up from germline, CDR1 is SQVTM and CDR2 is ANQGSEA. For the CDR3, the DNA is TGCAGCGTTGAAGGGGCCGGCCCCCTCGGTGAAGCTTTCTTT. This sequence encodes CSVEGAGPLGEAFF.

This clonotype has a single count. V is TRBV11-2 and J is TRBJ2-7; weak D call: TRBD1 (6 bases). CDR3 length: 15 residues. V was pared by 0 bases and J by 2 bases, with 11 bases between. The germline gives CDR1 SGHAT, CDR2 FQNNGV. CDR3 coding DNA: TGTGCCAGCAGCTTAGATGGGGGCTCTACCTACGAGCAGTACTTC. This translates into CASSLDGGSTYEQYF.

The rearrangement links TRBV4-3 to TRBJ2-1; TRBD2 matches at 11 bases. With 4 bases clipped from V and 9 bases from J, the junction kept 23 bases outside the gene matches. The CDR3 has 20 residues. Germline V CDR1 and CDR2: LGHNA, YSLEER. CDR3 residues: CASSPYGGLAGGGRNGEQFF. The DNA of the CDR3 is TGCGCCAGCAGCCCCTACGGCGGCCTAGCGGGGGGAGGGCGCAACGGTGAGCAGTTCTTC.

This clonotype has only one observation. The chain recombines TRBV9 with TRBJ2-7, with 7 bases aligning to TRBD1. Germline assignment: CDR1 SGDLS and CDR2 YYNGEE. V was clipped by 3 bases and J by 3 bases; unmatched bases: 9. The CDR3 has 15 residues. CDR3 sequence: CASSGGQSNLYEQYF. Written as DNA, the CDR3 is TGTGCCAGCAGCGGGGGACAGTCGAATCTCTACGAGCAGTACTTC.

This clonotype is a singleton in its sample. J is TRBJ1-6 and V is TRBV27; a weak D match, TRBD1 (5 bases). This CDR3 is built from 13 residues. The germline V gene has CDR1 MNHEY and CDR2 SMNVEV (reference sequence). Trimming cost V 10 bases and J 8 bases, with 15 bases left between them. The CDR3 sequence: CATSGTEHSPLHF. The DNA for the CDR3 is TGTGCCACATCCGGGACGGAACATTCACCCCTCCACTTT.

V is TRBV20-1 and J is TRBJ2-5, with 12 bases that match TRBD2. Germline CDR1 DFQATT, CDR2 SNEGSKA (reference sequence). This CDR3 contains 16 residues. The V segment lost 3 bases and the J segment 2 bases; nucleotides outside the gene matches: 7. In nucleotides, the CDR3 is TGCAGTGCTAGTGGACTAGCGGGGCCGAATCAAGAGACCCAGTACTTC. Amino acid sequence: CSASGLAGPNQETQYF.

In nucleotides, the CDR3 is TGTGCCATCAGCTCCAGCAGGGAGCGTGCAGATACGCAGTATTTT. It translates to CAISSSRERADTQYF. The chain links TRBV10-3 to TRBJ2-3; D is perhaps TRBD1 or TRBD2 (5 bases each). There are 15 residues in the CDR3. The V and J ends lost 6 bases and 4 bases respectively, with 17 bases between them. Germline CDR1 and CDR2: ENHRY and SYGVKD.

The count of this clonotype is one. The rearrangement uses TRBV7-9 and TRBJ2-1, with TRBD2 identical over 8 bases. The CDR3 runs to 16 residues. CDR1 is SEHNR, CDR2 FQNEAQ, per germline (reference sequence). The trim removed 5 bases at V and 9 bases at J, leaving 15 bases unmatched. CDR3 sequence reads: CASSSAGGPSDTEQFF. The CDR3 DNA follows: TGTGCCAGCAGCAGCGCGGGGGGACCTTCGGACACTGAGCAGTTCTTC. Combining the CDR3 with reference TRBV7-9 and TRBJ2-1 gives the whole variable domain DTGVSQNPRHKITKRGQNVTFRCDPISEHNRLYWYRQTLGQGPEFLTYFQNEAQLEKSRLLSDRFSAERPKGSFSTLEIQRTEQGDSAMYLCASSSAGGPSDTEQFFGPGTRLTVL.

CDR3 bases: TGCAGCGTCATCGGACAGGGAGGCTACGAGCAGTACTTC. Protein: CSVIGQGGYEQYF. The chain couples TRBV29-1 to TRBJ2-7, with 8 bases fitting TRBD1. Germline V gene lookup returns CDR1 SQVTM and CDR2 ANQGSEA. CDR3 length: 13 residues. J lost 3 bases, V lost 6 bases, and 7 bases had no gene match.

The chain joins TRBV7-9 to TRBJ1-6; TRBD1 is a possible D gene (6 bases). CDR1 and CDR2 (germline): SEHNR, FQNEAQ (reference sequence). This CDR3 contains 15 residues. V lost 4 bases, J lost 11 bases, and 18 bases lay in between. CDR3 sequence reads: CASSSPGQGRTPLHF. CDR3 DNA: TGTGCCAGCAGCTCCCCCGGGCAGGGGAGGACACCCCTCCACTTT.

The V call is TRBV9, the J call TRBJ2-7, with D tentatively TRBD1 (6 bases). V was shortened by 2 bases and J by 5 bases, with 17 bases between the two germline ends. Per the germline V gene, CDR1 is SGDLS and CDR2 is YYNGEE. The CDR3 runs to 15 residues. CDR3 nucleotides: TGTGCCAGCAGCGTCCAGGGGTCCGCTCGGAACGAGCAGTACTTC. Its translation: CASSVQGSARNEQYF.

This chain links TRBV19 with TRBJ2-7; 10 positions agree with TRBD1. This CDR3 spans 13 amino acids. CDR1 LNHDA and CDR2 SQIVND come from the germline V gene (reference sequence). V lost 1 base and J lost 6; bases outside the gene matches: 0. The CDR3: CASSIGDRGEQYF. For the CDR3, the DNA is TGTGCCAGTAGTATAGGGGACAGGGGCGAGCAGTACTTC.

The chain joins TRBV5-6 to TRBJ2-7; 10 nucleotides agree with TRBD1. The CDR3 has 14 residues. In germline, CDR1 is SGHDT, CDR2 YYEEEE. V lost 4 bases to trimming and J lost 4 bases; unmatched junction nucleotides: 5. The CDR3 coding sequence is TGTGCCAGCAGCATCCCGGGACAGGGGTACGAGCAGTACTTC. Its protein is CASSIPGQGYEQYF.